This entry describes one T cell receptor beta chain. The target antigen is unknown. The V gene lost 7 bases and the J gene lost 5 bases, with 17 bases spanning the gap. Germline CDR1 is ENHRY and CDR2 is SYGVKD. The CDR3 totals 14 residues. The data stem from a study of T-cell reconstitution after alpha-beta-depleted transplantation in children. Findings and caveats of the study: Once a year had passed after transplant, T-cell counts and diversity came mostly from newly produced T cells.

Unique molecular identifiers were used to barcode this TCRbeta library. TCRdb processed the PCR reads anew with MiXCR; each CDR3 protein has one entry. Of approximately 520,000 distinct CDR3 sequences in the sample, about an eighth were seen once. This TCR was sampled from a female patient aged 2-9 years who had a stem cell transplant for aplastic anemia, so the T cells may come from the graft donor. The specimen was PBMCs, mostly from graft donor cells, collected 180 days after TCRalphabeta/CD19-depleted stem cell transplant. The rearrangement links TRBV10-3 to TRBJ1-1; D is undetermined. The DNA for the CDR3 is TGTGCCATCACTCACACCCGCGGAGAGACTGAAGCTTTCTTT. Protein sequence: CAITHTRGETEAFF.